Reported below is one T cell receptor beta chain. The RNA, roughly 0.5 to 1 ug, was put through reverse transcription using random hexamers. An immunoSEQ multiplex PCR amplified TCR beta CDR3 over 54 Vbeta and 13 Jbeta. TCRdb re-called the immunoSEQ multiplex PCR reads through MiXCR, storing one row per CDR3 protein. The repertoire has 130,000 to 150,000 distinct CDR3 sequences, approximately 94% of them found once; the top ten carry 0.075% to 0.09%. The length of the CDR3 is 14 residues. V shed 0 bases and J shed 4 bases, with 10 bases lying between them. Germline V gene lookup returns CDR1 SGHRS and CDR2 YFSETQ. This entry belongs to a study of CD8 T cells in Susac syndrome.

This clonotype originated in a human donor with Susac syndrome. The chain links TRBV5-1 to TRBJ1-1; D unclear. Material for sequencing was CD4+ T cells from PBMCs. CDR3 coding DNA: TGCGCCAGCAGCTTGGCGGCAGGCGGCACTGAAGCTTTCTTT. Translating gives CASSLAAGGTEAFF.